The clone carrying this TCR beta chain was seen a single time. The assay was immunoSEQ multiplex PCR, and TCRdb's table has in-frame clones only and misses some. This table has 200,000 or so clones, roughly 80% appearing once. Germline values: CDR1 SGHTA, CDR2 FQGNSA. The V and J ends lost 4 bases and 4 bases, in that order; junction bases with no gene match: 7. The CDR3 contains 15 residues. This entry comes from a study of blood T cell repertoires in COVID-19. Study-level information: Material from acute and convalescent COVID-19 was sourced from the United States, Italy and Spain.

This TCR was sampled from a woman in her thirties or forties with acute COVID-19. The chain links TRBV7-2 to TRBJ2-7; 10 nucleotides line up with TRBD1. Sample: PBMCs or T cells enriched from blood (not recorded which). CDR3 sequence: CASSSDRGRGYEQYF. CDR3 coding DNA: TGTGCCAGCAGCTCAGACAGGGGGCGTGGATACGAGCAGTACTTC.